Each of the 27 T cell receptor beta chains below was sequenced from the same sample in a study of blood T cell repertoires in COVID-19. Method: immunoSEQ multiplex PCR; TCRdb's copy keeps in-frame clones and lacks some. The top ten hold around 7.2% of the sample, which has some 320,000 clones, approximately 85% seen once. The material sequenced was peripheral blood. The receptors derive from a human donor in a cohort sampled during active COVID-19.

V is TRBV7-3 and J is TRBJ1-5; the D is unclear. Trimming removed 1 base from V and 4 bases from J, with 5 bases in between. The CDR3 is made up of 13 amino acids. Germline CDR1 SGHTA, CDR2 FQGTGA. The CDR3 DNA sequence: TGTGCCAGCAGCTTAAGAGGTAATCAGCCCCAGCATTTT. Its protein is CASSLRGNQPQHF.

The gene calls are TRBV9 and TRBJ1-2; 8 bases line up with TRBD1. The CDR3 is 15 amino acids. Germline V gives CDR1 SGDLS, CDR2 YYNGEE. Unmatched junction bases numbered 13, after V lost 4 bases and J lost 8 bases. CDR3 DNA: TGTGCCAGCAGCCCCGGACAGGGCCGCGTTTACGGCTACACCTTC. Encoded protein: CASSPGQGRVYGYTF.

This clone showed up just once. The chain uses TRBV6-4 and TRBJ2-2; 9 bases align to TRBD2. Germline loops: CDR1 MRHNA, CDR2 SNTAGT. This CDR3 has 17 amino acids. With 3 bases clipped from V and 0 bases from J, the junction kept 5 bases outside the gene matches. The DNA of the CDR3 is TGTGCCAGCAGTGATTATAGCGGGGGCGCGAACACCGGGGAGCTGTTTTTT. It yields the protein CASSDYSGGANTGELFF.

This sequence joins TRBV5-5 and TRBJ2-2; 9 nucleotides line up with TRBD1. This CDR3 has 15 residues. With V trimmed by 4 bases and J by 5 bases, 6 bases remained unmatched. Per germline, CDR1 SGHKS and CDR2 YYEKEE (reference sequence). The CDR3 DNA sequence: TGTGCCAGCAGCCCCGACAGGGGGAAGACCGGGGAGCTGTTTTTT. Translated, it gives CASSPDRGKTGELFF.

This chain links TRBV7-3 with TRBJ2-2, with 8 bases aligning to TRBD1. CDR1 is SGHTA, CDR2 FQGTGA, per germline. J lost 6 bases, V lost 3 bases, and 6 bases had no gene match. The CDR3 sequence is 15 residues long. CDR3 protein: CASSLRQGAPGELFF. In DNA, the CDR3 is TGTGCCAGCAGCTTGCGCCAGGGGGCCCCCGGGGAGCTGTTTTTT.

The CDR3 DNA reads TGTGCCAGCAGCTTGGTTCGTGCGGGATCGTTAGTAAATAACTATGGCTACACCTTC. Amino acids: CASSLVRAGSLVNNYGYTF. J is TRBJ1-2 and V is TRBV13, with D uncertain. CDR1 is PRHDT, CDR2 FYEKMQ, per germline (reference sequence). The CDR3 is 19 residues long. V shed 3 bases and J shed 1 base, with 24 bases lying between them.

The genes are TRBV27 and TRBJ2-7; possibly TRBD2 for D (6 bases). The CDR3 loop spans 14 amino acids. Trimming pared 6 bases from V and 4 bases from J, leaving 16 bases between. CDR1 is MNHEY, CDR2 SMNVEV, per germline (reference sequence). CDR3 amino acids: CASRRGTATYEQYF. CDR3 in DNA: TGTGCCAGCAGACGGGGGACTGCTACGTACGAGCAGTACTTC.

This clone was seen a few times. The chain joins TRBV4-2 to TRBJ2-3, with 15 bases aligning to TRBD2. The CDR3 contains 16 residues. The germline V gene encodes CDR1 LGHNA and CDR2 YNFKEQ. The trim removed 4 bases at V and 1 base at J, leaving 0 bases unmatched. The CDR3 region is CASSRTSGGGTDTQYF. The CDR3 region has the DNA TGTGCCAGCAGCCGGACTAGCGGGGGGGGCACAGATACGCAGTATTTT.

V gene TRBV9 combines with J gene TRBJ2-7, with a tentative D call TRBD2 (5 bases). The CDR3 sequence is 14 residues long. The germline V gene has CDR1 SGDLS and CDR2 YYNGEE. Trimming took 0 bases from V and 5 from J, leaving 12 bases between them. CDR3 region: CASSVDGVGNEQYF. CDR3 DNA: TGTGCCAGCAGCGTAGACGGGGTTGGCAACGAGCAGTACTTC. The variable domain in full, completed from reference TRBV9 and TRBJ2-7, reads DSGVTQTPKHLITATGQRVTLRCSPRSGDLSVYWYQQSLDQGLQFLIQYYNGEERAKGNILERFSAQQFPDLHSELNLSSLELGDSALYFCASSVDGVGNEQYFGPGTRLTVT.

The CDR3 sequence is CASSLVRYNSPLHF. The CDR3 coding sequence is TGTGCCAGCAGCTTGGTCCGCTATAATTCACCCCTCCACTTT. The chain couples TRBV5-6 to TRBJ1-6; D is unclear. Trimming removed 0 bases from V and 3 bases from J, with 4 bases in between. Germline V gives CDR1 SGHDT, CDR2 YYEEEE. The CDR3 totals 14 residues.

J is TRBJ1-2 and V is TRBV6-1; D might be TRBD1 (5 bases). The CDR3 runs to 14 residues. The V end lost 2 bases, the J end lost 8 bases, and 15 bases lay between the germline ends. Germline V lookup: CDR1 MNHNS, CDR2 SASEGT. In nucleotides, the CDR3 is TGTGCCAGCAGTGAATCCGGCAGGGAAAGGGGCTACACCTTC. Encoded protein: CASSESGRERGYTF.

The chain joins TRBV9 to TRBJ2-3; D gene uncertain. Germline V CDR1 and CDR2: SGDLS, YYNGEE. The V gene lost 4 bases and the J gene lost 4 bases, with 7 bases spanning the gap. There are 12 residues in the CDR3. In DNA form, the CDR3 reads TGTGCCAGCAGCTTTCGAGCAGATACGCAGTATTTT. Encoded protein: CASSFRADTQYF.

The J gene is TRBJ2-3, the V gene TRBV18; TRBD1 matches at 8 bases. CDR3 length: 16 residues. Per the germline V gene, CDR1 is KGHSH and CDR2 is LQKENI. After removal of 0 bases from V and 3 bases from J, the junction contained 5 bases not matched to a gene. DNA of the CDR3: TGTGCCAGCTCACCACCGACAGGGGCGCCTACAGATACGCAGTATTTT. It yields the protein CASSPPTGAPTDTQYF.

J is TRBJ1-2 and V is TRBV5-5; TRBD1 matches at 7 bases. The length of the CDR3 is 15 residues. Germline V gene data show CDR1 as SGHKS and CDR2 as YYEKEE (reference sequence). V lost 4 bases and J lost 7; bases outside the gene matches: 13. DNA of the CDR3: TGTGCCAGCAGCGTGCTCGGGGACAGTGTTTTTGGCTACACCTTC. It translates to CASSVLGDSVFGYTF.

The V call is TRBV11-2, the J call TRBJ1-2; 7 bases fit TRBD1. This CDR3 spans 14 amino acids. The germline gives CDR1 SGHAT, CDR2 FQNNGV. Trimming removed 5 bases from V and 4 bases from J; junction bases left unmatched: 7. The CDR3 region is CASSQRQGSYGYTF. Here the CDR3 DNA reads TGTGCCAGCAGCCAAAGACAGGGCTCCTATGGCTACACCTTC.

This sequence joins TRBV29-1 and TRBJ2-3; 8 nucleotides line up with TRBD2. Unmatched junction bases numbered 4, after V lost 4 bases and J lost 4 bases. The CDR3 is 13 residues long. Germline V gene lookup returns CDR1 SQVTM and CDR2 ANQGSEA. The CDR3 nucleotides read TGCAGCGTTGGAGCGGGGGTCGCAGATACGCAGTATTTT. As protein: CSVGAGVADTQYF.

This clone appeared a few times. The J gene is TRBJ2-7, the V gene TRBV29-1; D perhaps matches TRBD1 (6 bases). This CDR3 region has 14 residues. V dropped 5 bases and J dropped 3 bases, with 17 bases sitting between them. Germline CDR1 SQVTM, CDR2 ANQGSEA. The CDR3 is CSVLNTKTGYEQYF. In DNA form, the CDR3 reads TGCAGCGTTCTCAACACAAAGACAGGCTACGAGCAGTACTTC.

The rearrangement joins TRBV21-1 to TRBJ2-3; the table's D call TRBD2 went unverified against the DNA. TRBV21-1 is classified as a pseudogene. This CDR3 comprises 19 residues. CDR3 sequence reads: CASSKFGGGLAGNTDTQYF. CDR3 DNA sequence: TGTGCCAGCAGCAAATTTGGCGGAGGACTAGCGGGGAACACAGATACGCAGTATTTT.

The V call is TRBV5-4, the J call TRBJ1-4; TRBD1 agrees at 8 bases. Germline V gene data show CDR1 as SGHNT and CDR2 as YYREEE (reference sequence). V shed 4 bases and J 3 bases; nucleotides not matched to a gene: 8. CDR3 length: 16 residues. The CDR3 here is CASSRLGQGPNEKLFF. In nucleotides, the CDR3 is TGTGCCAGCAGCCGATTAGGACAGGGCCCTAATGAAAAACTGTTTTTT.

V gene TRBV5-1 combines with J gene TRBJ2-1; TRBD2 might be the D (6 bases). CDR3 length equals 13 residues. Trimming stripped 2 bases from V and 9 bases from J, with 12 bases between. CDR1 is SGHRS and CDR2 is YFSETQ in the germline V gene. The CDR3 loop reads CASSLAGRSEQFF. CDR3 nucleotides: TGCGCCAGCAGCTTAGCAGGGAGGAGTGAGCAGTTCTTC.

The gene calls are TRBV12-5 and TRBJ1-1; weak D call: TRBD1 (5 bases). V lost 7 bases to trimming and J lost 6 bases, with 15 bases between them. Germline V gene lookup returns CDR1 LGHNT and CDR2 FRNRAP. The CDR3 is made up of 13 amino acids. CDR3 nucleotide sequence: TGTGCTAGTGAGGATGGAGGGACTTCTGAAGCTTTCTTT. Protein sequence: CASEDGGTSEAFF.

This sequence joins TRBV6-1 and TRBJ1-2; D is possibly TRBD1 (6 bases). Germline V gene lookup returns CDR1 MNHNS and CDR2 SASEGT. This CDR3 comprises 16 residues. Trimming left V 1 base short and J 8 bases short, with 20 bases between. The CDR3 DNA follows: TGTGCCAGCAGTGAAGGAATGGGGGCCACCGTAGTCGGCTACACCTTC. This gives the protein CASSEGMGATVVGYTF.

The chain couples TRBV9 to TRBJ2-7; 13 nucleotides line up with TRBD2. This CDR3 region has 17 residues. Germline CDR1 and CDR2: SGDLS and YYNGEE. The V and J ends lost 4 bases and 1 base, in that order; junction bases with no gene match: 8. CDR3 coding DNA: TGTGCCAGCAGCCTAGGGACTAGCGGGGCCGGTTCCTACGAGCAGTACTTC. Translation gives CASSLGTSGAGSYEQYF.

V is TRBV7-2 and J is TRBJ2-1; 10 bases map to TRBD2. With 5 bases clipped from V and 6 bases from J, the junction kept 7 bases outside the gene matches. The CDR3 runs to 15 residues. Germline lookup yields CDR1 SGHTA and CDR2 FQGNSA. CDR3 nucleotides: TGTGCCAGCAGCCAACAGCGGGGGGGCCCCAATGAGCAGTTCTTC. This encodes CASSQQRGGPNEQFF.

The chain joins TRBV6-5 to TRBJ2-2, with 11 bases fitting TRBD1. V gave up 6 bases and J gave up 7 bases; unmatched junction bases: 7. The germline V gene encodes CDR1 MNHEY and CDR2 SVGAGI. The CDR3 loop spans 15 amino acids. The CDR3 DNA is TGTGCCAGCAGGAAGGACAGGGGGCAGAGCGGGGAGCTGTTTTTT. Translation gives CASRKDRGQSGELFF.

This chain links TRBV27 with TRBJ1-3; 10 bases line up with TRBD1. This CDR3 comprises 17 residues. The ends lost 5 bases at V and 4 bases at J; junction bases unmatched: 11. The V gene's germline CDR1 is MNHEY and CDR2 SMNVEV (reference sequence). The CDR3 reads CASSPRDRGGGGNTIYF. CDR3 nucleotides: TGTGCCAGCAGTCCCCGGGACAGGGGAGGAGGAGGAAACACCATATATTTT.

CDR3 nucleotides: TGTGCTAGTGGTCCTAAAGGGGGCACTGAAGCTTTCTTT. This encodes CASGPKGGTEAFF. V gene TRBV12-5 combines with J gene TRBJ1-1; D is perhaps TRBD1 (6 bases). The CDR3 spans 13 residues. Germline values: CDR1 LGHNT, CDR2 FRNRAP. The V end was cut by 5 bases, the J end by 4 bases, with 11 bases between.